One sample yielded the 5 T cell receptor beta chains listed below, sequenced in a study of tumor-infiltrating lymphocytes in oesophageal squamous cell carcinoma. MiXCR was run by TCRdb on the PCR reads, yielding one entry per CDR3 protein. Of about 11,000 distinct CDR3 sequences listed, 52% are singletons. Sequenced material: esophageal tumor tissue. These receptors were taken from a female donor with esophageal squamous cell carcinoma.

This clonotype was recorded many times. Possible read error: a much larger clone is one base away. The J gene is TRBJ2-5, the V gene TRBV4-2; D not resolved. CDR3 length equals 12 residues. Germline V gene lookup returns CDR1 LGHNA and CDR2 YNFKEQ. V was trimmed by 3 bases and J by 11 bases, leaving 13 bases between them. In DNA form, the CDR3 reads TGTGCCAGCAGCCATCGAGACAATGAGCAGTACTTC. Translating it yields CASSHRDNEQYF.

This clonotype was detected ten times or more. The CDR3 spells CASSTRESTGELFF. CDR3 DNA sequence: TGTGCCAGCAGCACGAGGGAGTCGACCGGGGAGCTGTTTTTT. V usage is TRBV12-3 or TRBV12-4 and J usage is TRBJ2-2; possible D gene TRBD2, 5 bases. V was clipped by 6 bases and J by 5 bases, with 13 bases between them. The CDR3 totals 14 residues.

This chain uses TRBV7-6 with TRBJ2-1, with a tentative D call TRBD2 (5 bases). Germline V gives CDR1 SGHVS, CDR2 FNYEAQ. V shed 5 bases and J shed 8 bases, with 16 bases lying between them. The CDR3 runs to 14 residues. CDR3 DNA sequence: TGTGCCAGCAGCGCCCCTCGGGGTGGCCATGAGCAGTTCTTC. This encodes CASSAPRGGHEQFF.

This chain connects TRBV5-1 to TRBJ1-1; D is possibly TRBD1 (6 bases). The CDR3 has 13 amino acids. The V gene's germline CDR1 is SGHRS and CDR2 YFSETQ. V was pared by 4 bases and J by 1 base, with 8 bases between. CDR3 sequence: CASSQGQNTEAFF. Written as DNA, the CDR3 is TGCGCCAGCAGCCAGGGACAGAACACTGAAGCTTTCTTT.

At least ten counts were recorded for this clonotype. CDR3 sequence (DNA): TGTGCCAGCAGTTTGGAAGGAGAGACCCAGTACTTC. It specifies CASSLEGETQYF. J is TRBJ2-5 and V is TRBV6-1, with D uncertain. Germline CDR1 MNHNS, CDR2 SASEGT. Between the trimmed V and J ends, which lost 5 bases and 4 bases, there was a span of 8 bases. The CDR3 is made up of 12 amino acids.